This note documents a single T cell receptor (beta chain) sequence. What it binds is not known. The V and J ends lost 0 bases and 4 bases respectively, with 12 bases between them. The CDR3 runs to 15 residues. Germline-derived CDR1 and CDR2 are MGHRA and YSYEKL. The sample originates from a study of T cell responses to AZD1222 COVID-19 vaccine. The overall study: Whether given at about 4 or about 12 weeks, second doses were pooled.

Study-wide results and limits: Increases in Spike-specific TCR breadth and depth were seen after two AZD1222 doses. There were mostly white British donors and more females than males, and clonal diversity was possibly underestimated. Mapped onto spike, vaccine-associated CD4 TCRs spanned it and were dominant at 160-218 and 743-854.

TCRdb's copy holds only in-frame clones and misses some; the assay was immunoSEQ multiplex PCR. The repertoire holds 95,000 to 150,000 clones, with roughly 86% as singletons. The rearrangement links TRBV4-1 to TRBJ1-1; D ambiguous. The sequence derives from an adult in good health. The source material was peripheral blood, sampled on day 0 of AZD1222 vaccination. Here the CDR3 reads CASSQDQSGGTEAFF. The CDR3 DNA sequence: TGCGCCAGCAGCCAAGATCAATCAGGAGGCACTGAAGCTTTCTTT.